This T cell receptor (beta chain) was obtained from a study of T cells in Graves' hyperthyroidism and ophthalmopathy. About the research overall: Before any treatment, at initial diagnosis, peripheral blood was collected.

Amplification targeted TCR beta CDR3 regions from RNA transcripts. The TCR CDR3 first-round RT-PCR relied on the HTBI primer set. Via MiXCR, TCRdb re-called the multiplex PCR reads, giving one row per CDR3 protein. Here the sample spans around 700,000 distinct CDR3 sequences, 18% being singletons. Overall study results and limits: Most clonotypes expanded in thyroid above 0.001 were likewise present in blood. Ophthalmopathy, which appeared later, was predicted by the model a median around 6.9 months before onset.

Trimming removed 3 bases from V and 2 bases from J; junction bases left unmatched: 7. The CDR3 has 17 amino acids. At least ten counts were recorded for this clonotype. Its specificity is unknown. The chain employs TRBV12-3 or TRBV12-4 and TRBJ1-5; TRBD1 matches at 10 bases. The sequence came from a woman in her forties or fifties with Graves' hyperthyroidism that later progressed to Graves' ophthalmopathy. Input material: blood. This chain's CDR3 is CASSFGRDRGGNQPQHF. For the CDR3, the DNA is TGTGCCAGCAGTTTCGGAAGGGACAGGGGAGGCAATCAGCCCCAGCATTTT.